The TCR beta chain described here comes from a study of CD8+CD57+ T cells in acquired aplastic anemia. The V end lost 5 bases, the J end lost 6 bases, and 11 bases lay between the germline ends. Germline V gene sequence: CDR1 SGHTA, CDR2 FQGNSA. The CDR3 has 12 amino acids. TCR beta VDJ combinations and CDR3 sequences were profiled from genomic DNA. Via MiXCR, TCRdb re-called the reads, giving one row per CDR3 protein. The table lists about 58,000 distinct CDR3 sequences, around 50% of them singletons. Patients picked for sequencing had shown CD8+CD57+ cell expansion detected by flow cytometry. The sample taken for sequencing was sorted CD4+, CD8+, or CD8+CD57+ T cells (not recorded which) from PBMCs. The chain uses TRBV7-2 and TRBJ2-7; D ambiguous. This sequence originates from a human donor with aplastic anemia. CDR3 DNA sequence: TGTGCCAGCAGCCAATTGTCGGCCGAGCAGTACTTC. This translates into CASSQLSAEQYF.